Below are 7 T cell receptor beta chains sequenced from a single sample in a study of cytomegalovirus exposure and HLA in healthy donors. Vbeta (60) and Jbeta (13) primers were used in the PCR. Sequencing was performed with immunoSEQ multiplex PCR; in TCRdb, only in-frame clones are kept and a portion is missing. The listing contains approximately 75,000 clones. Sequencing was carried out using PBMCs. The receptors here all came from a man aged 35 to 55 in good health and CMV-seronegative.

J is TRBJ2-7 and V is TRBV28; a weak D match, TRBD1 (6 bases). CDR3 length: 15 amino acids. Trimming left V 10 bases short and J 1 base short, with 20 bases between. Germline CDR1 MDHEN, CDR2 SYDVKM. The DNA for the CDR3 is TGTGCCACAGGGGTTTCGGGAACGAAGTCCTACGAGCAGTACTTC. The encoded protein is CATGVSGTKSYEQYF.

This chain uses TRBV6-5 with TRBJ1-5, with 7 bases that match TRBD1. The V and J ends lost 5 bases and 0 bases, in that order; junction bases with no gene match: 4. The CDR3 length is 15 residues. Germline CDR1 MNHEY, CDR2 SVGAGI. CDR3 in DNA: TGTGCCAGCAGTGTCGACAGGGCTAGCAATCAGCCCCAGCATTTT. Its protein is CASSVDRASNQPQHF.

The chain employs TRBV30 and TRBJ2-7, with a tentative D call TRBD1 (5 bases). There are 11 residues in the CDR3. Germline lookup yields CDR1 GTSNPN and CDR2 SVGIG (reference sequence). Trimming pared 5 bases from V and 3 bases from J, leaving 8 bases between. CDR3 nucleotides: TGTGCCTGGGGGGCCCTCTACGAGCAGTACTTC. This gives the protein CAWGALYEQYF.

The rearrangement links TRBV29-1 to TRBJ1-5, with 9 bases identical to TRBD1. CDR1 and CDR2 (germline): SQVTM, ANQGSEA. The trim removed 6 bases at V and 4 bases at J, leaving 4 bases unmatched. The CDR3 runs to 13 residues. Here the CDR3 reads CSVAGQGNQPQHF. In DNA form, the CDR3 reads TGCAGCGTCGCGGGACAGGGAAATCAGCCCCAGCATTTT.

This chain links TRBV5-8 with TRBJ1-5; 7 nucleotides line up with TRBD1. CDR3 length equals 16 residues. Germline-derived CDR1 and CDR2 are SGHTS and YDEGEE. With 0 bases clipped from V and 1 base from J, the junction kept 4 bases outside the gene matches. The CDR3 DNA reads TGTGCCAGCAGCTTGGGGAGGGGGCGAAGCAATCAGCCCCAGCATTTT. Its protein product is CASSLGRGRSNQPQHF.

For the CDR3, the DNA is TGTGCCAGCACCTCCAAGGGGCAGGGTTATAATTCACCCCTCCACTTT. Its translation is CASTSKGQGYNSPLHF. The chain combines TRBV7-2 with TRBJ1-6, with D perhaps matching TRBD1 (5 bases). The germline V gene has CDR1 SGHTA and CDR2 FQGNSA. The CDR3 covers 16 residues. V was pared by 7 bases and J by 4 bases, with 17 bases between.

V gene TRBV30 combines with J gene TRBJ2-2; 7 nucleotides line up with TRBD1. Germline CDR1 is GTSNPN and CDR2 is SVGIG (reference sequence). With V trimmed by 3 bases and J by 2 bases, 9 bases remained unmatched. This CDR3 has 16 amino acids. CDR3 loop: CAWSPGTDLNTGELFF. The CDR3 bases are TGTGCCTGGAGCCCCGGGACAGACCTAAACACCGGGGAGCTGTTTTTT.